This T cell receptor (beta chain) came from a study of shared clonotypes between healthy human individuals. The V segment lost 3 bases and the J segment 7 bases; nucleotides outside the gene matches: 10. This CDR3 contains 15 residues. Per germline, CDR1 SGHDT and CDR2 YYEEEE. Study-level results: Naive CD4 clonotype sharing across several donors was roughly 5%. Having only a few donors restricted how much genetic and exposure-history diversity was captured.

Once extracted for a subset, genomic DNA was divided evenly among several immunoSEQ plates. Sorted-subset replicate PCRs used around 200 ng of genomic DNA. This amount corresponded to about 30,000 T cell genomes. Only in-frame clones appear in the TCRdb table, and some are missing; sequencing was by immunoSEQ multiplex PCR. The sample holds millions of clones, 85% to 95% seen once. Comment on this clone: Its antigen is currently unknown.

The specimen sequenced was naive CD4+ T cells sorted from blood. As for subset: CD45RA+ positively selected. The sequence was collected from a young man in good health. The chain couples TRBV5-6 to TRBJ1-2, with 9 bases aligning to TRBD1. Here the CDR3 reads CASSYQTGGGGGYTF. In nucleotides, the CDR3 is TGTGCCAGCAGCTACCAGACAGGGGGAGGCGGTGGCTACACCTTC.